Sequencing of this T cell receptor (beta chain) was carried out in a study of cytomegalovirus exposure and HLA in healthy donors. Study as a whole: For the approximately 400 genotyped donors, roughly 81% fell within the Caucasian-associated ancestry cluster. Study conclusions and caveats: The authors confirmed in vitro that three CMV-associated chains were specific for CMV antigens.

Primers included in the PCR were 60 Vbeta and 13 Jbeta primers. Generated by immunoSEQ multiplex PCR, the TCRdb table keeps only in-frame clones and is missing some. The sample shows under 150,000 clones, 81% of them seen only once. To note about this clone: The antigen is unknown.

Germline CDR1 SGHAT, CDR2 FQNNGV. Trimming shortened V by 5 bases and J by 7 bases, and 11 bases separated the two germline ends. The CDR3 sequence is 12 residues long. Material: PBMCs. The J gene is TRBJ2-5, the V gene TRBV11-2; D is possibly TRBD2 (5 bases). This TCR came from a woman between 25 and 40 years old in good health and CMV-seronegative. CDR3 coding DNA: TGTGCCAGCAGCCCAACGGCGGGGACCCAGTACTTC. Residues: CASSPTAGTQYF. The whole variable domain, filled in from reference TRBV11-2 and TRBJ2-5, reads EAGVAQSPRYKIIEKRQSVAFWCNPISGHATLYWYQQILGQGPKLLIQFQNNGVVDDSQLPKDRFSAERLKGVDSTLKIQPAKLEDSAVYLCASSPTAGTQYFGPGTRLLVL.